This entry concerns a single T cell receptor (beta chain). Germline V gene sequence: CDR1 SGHTA, CDR2 FQGNSA. V was pared by 1 base and J by 0 bases, with 9 bases of the junction left unmatched. This CDR3 spans 17 amino acids. 5'RACE with constant-segment primers yielded barcoded, UMI-tagged TCR alpha and TCR beta cDNA libraries. TCRdb processed the 5' RACE reads anew with MiXCR; each CDR3 protein has one entry. This sample has about 140,000 distinct CDR3 sequences, with approximately 14% found just once. The source of the sample is a study of T-cell memory formation after mild COVID-19. Study at large: In these data, TCR clusters were largely donor specific.

The source of this sequence is an adult woman who had mild COVID-19 (a few samples of this study predate the infection). Cell type and time point are not known. Sequenced sample: PBMCs or a T cell subset sorted from them (not recorded which). The genes are TRBV7-2 and TRBJ2-7, with 7 bases that match TRBD2. The DNA of the CDR3 is TGTGCCAGCAGCTTAGAAAGAGCTAGCGGAAACTCCTACGAGCAGTACTTC. Translated: CASSLERASGNSYEQYF.